The sequence of this T cell receptor (beta chain) was determined in a study of T-cell memory formation after mild COVID-19. Study results and caveats: The finding that pre-infection memory included some responding clones suggested that cross-reactive memory joined. CM and EM subsets held most contracting CD4+ clones; EMRA held CD8+ ones. The authors left the SARS-CoV-2 specificity of second-wave clones peaking on day 37 unconfirmed.

Notes on this clonotype: Its antigen is not identified.

TCR alpha and TCR beta cDNA libraries carrying sample barcodes and UMIs were produced by 5'RACE using constant-segment primers. TCRdb reprocessed the 5' RACE reads with MiXCR, giving one entry per CDR3 protein. The profile shows 300,000 to 350,000 distinct CDR3 sequences, approximately 20% of them singletons. This CDR3 has 15 amino acids. Germline loops: CDR1 SGHTA, CDR2 FQGNSA. V lost 5 bases and J 1 base, leaving 14 bases between the germline ends. V and J are TRBV7-2 and TRBJ1-1; maybe TRBD1 (6 bases). Sequenced: PBMCs or a T cell subset sorted from them (not recorded which). The TCR originated in a man in his late teens or twenties who had mild COVID-19 (a few samples of this study predate the infection). Cell type and time point are not known. In DNA, the CDR3 is TGTGCCAGCAGCAGTCAGGGGCCAGGGAACACTGAAGCTTTCTTT. It yields the protein CASSSQGPGNTEAFF.